Listed below are T cell receptor beta chains from one sample, sequenced in a study of T cell responses to AZD1222 COVID-19 vaccine. Data came from immunoSEQ multiplex PCR; TCRdb stores just in-frame clones and leaves some out. This repertoire shows 150,000 or so clones, approximately 90% found once; its top ten account for 3.5% to 4.5%. Sequences were derived from peripheral blood, sampled on day 0 of AZD1222 vaccination. The receptors shown here come from an adult in good health. CDR3s include the opening cysteine and the closing phenylalanine or tryptophan. The order of the fields is clone size, V gene, J gene, D gene, CDR3 protein, CDR3 DNA. D genes are given only for firm matches. Clone size is not always given. Where it is, it says once, few, many or a class for expanded clones.

clone_size: .
v_call: TRBV11-3
j_call: TRBJ2-6
d_call: .
cdr3_aa: CASSPGQFSSGANVLTF
cdr3_nt: TGTGCCAGCAGCCCTGGACAGTTTTCCTCTGGGGCCAACGTCCTGACTTTC

clone_size: .
v_call: TRBV5-8
j_call: TRBJ1-4
d_call: TRBD1
cdr3_aa: CASSRQGKSEKLFF
cdr3_nt: TGTGCCAGCAGCCGACAGGGGAAGTCGGAAAAACTGTTTTTT

clone_size: .
v_call: TRBV18
j_call: TRBJ2-7
d_call: TRBD2
cdr3_aa: CASSPTSGSFAEQYF
cdr3_nt: TGTGCCAGCTCACCCACTAGCGGGAGTTTTGCCGAGCAGTACTTC

clone_size: .
v_call: TRBV19
j_call: TRBJ2-3
d_call: TRBD1
cdr3_aa: CASSKDRGSTDTQYF
cdr3_nt: TGTGCCAGTAGTAAAGACAGGGGGTCCACAGATACGCAGTATTTT

clone_size: .
v_call: TRBV30
j_call: TRBJ2-1
d_call: .
cdr3_aa: CAWRYDGEQFF
cdr3_nt: TGTGCCTGGAGGTATGACGGTGAGCAGTTCTTC

clone_size: once
v_call: TRBV6-5
j_call: TRBJ1-5
d_call: .
cdr3_aa: CASSSGWQPQHF
cdr3_nt: TGTGCCAGCAGTTCCGGATGGCAGCCCCAGCATTTT

clone_size: .
v_call: TRBV7-2
j_call: TRBJ1-1
d_call: .
cdr3_aa: CASSLGLYTEAFF
cdr3_nt: TGTGCCAGCAGCTTAGGTTTATACACTGAAGCTTTCTTT

clone_size: .
v_call: TRBV9
j_call: TRBJ1-6
d_call: .
cdr3_aa: CASSVTSDNSPLHF
cdr3_nt: TGTGCCAGCAGCGTAACGTCAGATAATTCACCCCTCCACTTT

clone_size: .
v_call: TRBV7-2
j_call: TRBJ2-7
d_call: TRBD2
cdr3_aa: CASSSRGASGRYEQYF
cdr3_nt: TGTGCCAGCAGCTCCCGGGGGGCTAGCGGGAGGTATGAGCAGTACTTC

clone_size: .
v_call: TRBV12-3/TRBV12-4
j_call: TRBJ1-3
d_call: TRBD1
cdr3_aa: CASSRQGANTIYF
cdr3_nt: TGTGCCAGCAGTCGACAGGGGGCGAACACCATATATTTT

clone_size: .
v_call: TRBV6-2/TRBV6-3
j_call: TRBJ2-2
d_call: .
cdr3_aa: CASSPYPATPGELFF
cdr3_nt: TGTGCCAGCAGCCCTTACCCTGCAACCCCCGGGGAGCTGTTTTTT

clone_size: once
v_call: TRBV5-1
j_call: TRBJ1-2
d_call: .
cdr3_aa: CASSSGTNYGYTF
cdr3_nt: TGCGCCAGCAGCTCGGGGACCAACTATGGCTACACCTTC

clone_size: .
v_call: TRBV12-3/TRBV12-4
j_call: TRBJ2-7
d_call: .
cdr3_aa: CASSPTNYEQYF
cdr3_nt: TGTGCCAGCAGTCCCACCAACTACGAGCAGTACTTC

clone_size: once
v_call: TRBV29-1
j_call: TRBJ2-1
d_call: .
cdr3_aa: CSVELSGGLYYNEQFF
cdr3_nt: TGCAGCGTTGAACTTTCGGGCGGACTCTACTACAATGAGCAGTTCTTC

clone_size: .
v_call: TRBV29-1
j_call: TRBJ2-1
d_call: .
cdr3_aa: CSVWDGLNEQFF
cdr3_nt: TGCAGCGTTTGGGATGGGCTCAATGAGCAGTTCTTC

clone_size: .
v_call: TRBV7-2
j_call: TRBJ1-1
d_call: .
cdr3_aa: CASGRNLNTEAFF
cdr3_nt: TGTGCCAGCGGCAGGAACCTGAACACTGAAGCTTTCTTT

clone_size: .
v_call: TRBV3-1/TRBV3-2
j_call: TRBJ1-1
d_call: TRBD1
cdr3_aa: CASSPRTGLWAEAFF
cdr3_nt: TGTGCCAGCAGCCCAAGGACAGGGTTATGGGCTGAAGCTTTCTTT

clone_size: .
v_call: TRBV5-1
j_call: TRBJ2-2
d_call: .
cdr3_aa: CASSAESRIDSGELFF
cdr3_nt: TGCGCCAGCAGCGCTGAGAGCCGGATTGACTCCGGGGAGCTGTTTTTT

clone_size: .
v_call: TRBV11-3
j_call: TRBJ1-1
d_call: TRBD1
cdr3_aa: CASRRTGGTEAFF
cdr3_nt: TGTGCCAGCAGACGGACAGGGGGAACTGAAGCTTTCTTT

clone_size: .
v_call: TRBV15
j_call: TRBJ2-3
d_call: .
cdr3_aa: CATSTGRRGSTDTQYF
cdr3_nt: TGTGCCACCAGCACGGGACGCAGGGGTAGCACAGATACGCAGTATTTT

clone_size: .
v_call: TRBV24-1
j_call: TRBJ1-1
d_call: .
cdr3_aa: CATSDLQGRAFF
cdr3_nt: TGTGCCACCAGTGACCTACAGGGACGAGCTTTCTTT

clone_size: .
v_call: TRBV4-1
j_call: TRBJ1-1
d_call: TRBD1
cdr3_aa: CASSQVRTGLGEAFF
cdr3_nt: TGCGCCAGCAGCCAAGTGAGGACAGGGCTCGGTGAAGCTTTCTTT

clone_size: .
v_call: TRBV19
j_call: TRBJ1-4
d_call: .
cdr3_aa: CASSTHTPGTNEKLFF
cdr3_nt: TGTGCCAGTAGTACGCACACACCGGGGACTAATGAAAAACTGTTTTTT

clone_size: once
v_call: TRBV5-8
j_call: TRBJ2-7
d_call: .
cdr3_aa: CASSLYREYEQYF
cdr3_nt: TGTGCCAGCAGCTTGTATAGGGAATACGAGCAGTACTTC

clone_size: .
v_call: TRBV9
j_call: TRBJ2-7
d_call: TRBD2
cdr3_aa: CAGSGGEQYF
cdr3_nt: TGTGCCGGAAGCGGGGGTGAACAGTACTTC

clone_size: .
v_call: TRBV19
j_call: TRBJ2-2
d_call: TRBD2
cdr3_aa: CASSWIAGTNTGELFF
cdr3_nt: TGTGCCAGTAGTTGGATAGCGGGAACAAACACCGGGGAGCTGTTTTTT

clone_size: .
v_call: TRBV11-3
j_call: TRBJ2-1
d_call: .
cdr3_aa: CASSSRKSSYNEQFF
cdr3_nt: TGTGCCAGCAGCTCCCGAAAGAGCTCCTACAATGAGCAGTTCTTC

clone_size: .
v_call: TRBV29-1
j_call: TRBJ1-1
d_call: .
cdr3_aa: CSVEGARGQAFF
cdr3_nt: TGCAGCGTTGAAGGGGCGCGGGGCCAAGCTTTCTTT

clone_size: .
v_call: TRBV11-1
j_call: TRBJ1-1
d_call: .
cdr3_aa: CASSRYGEAFF
cdr3_nt: TGTGCCAGCAGCCGGTATGGCGAAGCTTTCTTT

clone_size: once
v_call: TRBV19
j_call: TRBJ2-1
d_call: .
cdr3_aa: CASSNTGINEQFF
cdr3_nt: TGTGCCAGTAGTAATACAGGGATCAATGAGCAGTTCTTC

clone_size: .
v_call: TRBV28
j_call: TRBJ1-5
d_call: TRBD1
cdr3_aa: CASSTGQGGSGNQPQHF
cdr3_nt: TGTGCCAGCAGTACAGGACAGGGAGGGTCTGGCAATCAGCCCCAGCATTTT

clone_size: .
v_call: TRBV5-1
j_call: TRBJ1-3
d_call: TRBD1
cdr3_aa: CASSLRGLSGNTIYF
cdr3_nt: TGCGCCAGCAGCTTGAGGGGGCTCTCTGGAAACACCATATATTTT